These 31 T cell receptor beta chains originate from one sample sequenced in a study of blood T cell repertoires in COVID-19. Sequenced by immunoSEQ multiplex PCR; TCRdb stores in-frame clones only, minus some. The top ten hold roughly 8% of the sample, which has around 68,000 clones, 85% to 90% seen once. Sequencing was performed on peripheral blood. Receptor source: a middle-aged man with active COVID-19.

V gene TRBV10-3 combines with J gene TRBJ2-7; the D gene is possibly TRBD2 (5 bases). V shed 0 bases and J shed 2 bases, with 8 bases lying between them. The CDR3 runs 14 residues. Germline V gives CDR1 ENHRY, CDR2 SYGVKD. CDR3 coding DNA: TGTGCCATCAGTGAGTCGGCCGGGACCTACGAGCAGTACTTC. This codes for CAISESAGTYEQYF.

The CDR3 protein is CASSLGGGGNGELFF. The CDR3 DNA is TGTGCCAGCAGCTTAGGCGGGGGTGGTAACGGGGAGCTGTTTTTT. J is TRBJ2-2 and V is TRBV7-2, with 7 positions matching TRBD2. V dropped 1 base and J dropped 7; count of bases not matched to a gene: 6. Per germline, CDR1 SGHTA and CDR2 FQGNSA. The CDR3 length is 15 residues.

The chain has TRBV5-3 and TRBJ1-4; D is undetermined. TRBV5-3 is an ORF; its function is uncertain. The V end was cut by 1 base, the J end by 2 bases, with 6 bases between. The CDR3 loop spans 14 amino acids. As DNA, the CDR3 is TGTGCCAGAAGCTTGAGAGATACTAATGAAAAACTGTTTTTT. It is translated as CARSLRDTNEKLFF.

The chain is built from TRBV4-3 and TRBJ2-2, with D perhaps TRBD2 (5 bases). In germline, CDR1 is LGHNA, CDR2 YSLEER. V was clipped by 0 bases and J by 5 bases, with 16 bases between them. The length of the CDR3 is 17 residues. The CDR3 region is CASSQEGVVTGTGELFF. CDR3 bases: TGCGCCAGCAGCCAAGAAGGTGTGGTAACGGGGACCGGGGAGCTGTTTTTT.

This clone was seen only a few times. This chain connects TRBV5-1 to TRBJ1-5, with D perhaps matching TRBD1 (6 bases). V was trimmed by 0 bases and J by 2 bases, leaving 9 bases between them. The CDR3 contains 15 residues. CDR1 SGHRS and CDR2 YFSETQ come from the germline V gene. CDR3 in amino acids: CASSLVAGGNQPQHF. The CDR3 coding sequence is TGCGCCAGCAGCTTGGTGGCAGGGGGCAATCAGCCCCAGCATTTT.

V is TRBV29-1 and J is TRBJ2-2; 10 nucleotides agree with TRBD1. Losses at the gene ends were 4 bases for V and 5 bases for J; bases not matched to a gene: 7. The CDR3 runs 15 residues. CDR1 is SQVTM and CDR2 is ANQGSEA in the germline V gene. The CDR3 sequence: CSVGRQGAGTGELFF. CDR3 nucleotide sequence: TGCAGCGTTGGGAGACAGGGGGCCGGAACCGGGGAGCTGTTTTTT.

The chain has TRBV6-5 and TRBJ2-3; no clear D gene. The germline CDR1 and CDR2 sequences are MNHEY and SVGAGI. The V gene lost 6 bases and the J gene lost 5 bases, with 15 bases spanning the gap. The CDR3 consists of 14 residues. CDR3 DNA sequence: TGTGCCAGCAGGGCTTCCGGCCGCGGAGATACGCAGTATTTT. Its protein is CASRASGRGDTQYF.

The rearrangement links TRBV5-1 to TRBJ1-3; 8 bases match TRBD1. Germline V gives CDR1 SGHRS, CDR2 YFSETQ. The CDR3 consists of 17 residues. The J segment lost 8 bases and the V segment lost 3 bases, leaving 16 bases of the junction unmatched. The CDR3 DNA follows: TGCGCCAGCAGCTCCGGACAGGGAAGAGGGAAGTGGGACACCATATATTTT. The encoded protein is CASSSGQGRGKWDTIYF.

The gene calls are TRBV9 and TRBJ2-3; TRBD2 matches 10 bases. This CDR3 region has 17 residues. From germline, CDR1 is SGDLS and CDR2 YYNGEE. With 4 bases clipped from V and 4 bases from J, the junction kept 12 bases outside the gene matches. CDR3 residues: CASSPRGAGGQSDTQYF. DNA for the CDR3: TGTGCCAGCAGCCCCCGGGGAGCGGGGGGGCAATCAGATACGCAGTATTTT.

The chain has TRBV5-1 and TRBJ2-2, with no clear D. The CDR3 runs 15 residues. The germline V gene encodes CDR1 SGHRS and CDR2 YFSETQ. V lost 0 bases and J 0 bases, leaving 6 bases between the germline ends. The CDR3 nucleotides are TGCGCCAGCAGCTTGGGAGATACGAACACCGGGGAGCTGTTTTTT. As protein: CASSLGDTNTGELFF.

This chain links TRBV9 with TRBJ2-7, with D tentatively TRBD1 (5 bases). Germline V CDR1 and CDR2: SGDLS, YYNGEE. V was cut by 0 bases and J by 3 bases, with 10 bases left in between. The CDR3 extends over 14 amino acids. As DNA, the CDR3 is TGTGCCAGCAGCGTAGGTTCAGGGAACTACGAGCAGTACTTC. This gives the protein CASSVGSGNYEQYF.

The V and J genes are TRBV6-5 and TRBJ2-1, with 8 bases lining up with TRBD2. J gave up 6 bases and V 6 bases, and 7 bases lay outside the gene matches. The CDR3 runs to 14 residues. Germline lookup yields CDR1 MNHEY and CDR2 SVGAGI. The DNA of the CDR3 is TGTGCCAGCAGGAGCCCGGGGGGGCTCAATGAGCAGTTCTTC. Its protein product is CASRSPGGLNEQFF.

The chain couples TRBV18 to TRBJ2-7; a weak D match, TRBD1 (6 bases). V shed 3 bases and J shed 4 bases, with 13 bases lying between them. This CDR3 has 14 amino acids. Germline V gene lookup returns CDR1 KGHSH and CDR2 LQKENI. CDR3 DNA: TGTGCCAGCTCACCCCTATCGGACAGTTACGAGCAGTACTTC. Its protein product is CASSPLSDSYEQYF.

The chain couples TRBV5-6 to TRBJ2-1; tentatively, D is TRBD2 (6 bases). Germline CDR1 is SGHDT and CDR2 is YYEEEE. The V gene lost 4 bases and the J gene lost 9 bases, with 20 bases spanning the gap. The CDR3 is 15 amino acids. CDR3: CASSRRRGAGSEQFF. CDR3 nucleotides: TGTGCCAGCAGCAGGCGGAGGGGCGCCGGCAGTGAGCAGTTCTTC.

The rearrangement uses TRBV2 and TRBJ1-1; no clear D. The germline V gene has CDR1 SNHLY and CDR2 FYNNEI. This CDR3 has 14 amino acids. Trimming shortened V by 8 bases and J by 6 bases, and 19 bases separated the two germline ends. DNA for the CDR3: TGTGCCAGCGCCACTGGGCGACCCCCCGCTGAAGCTTTCTTT. Its protein product is CASATGRPPAEAFF.

This clone was seen once. V gene TRBV9 combines with J gene TRBJ2-3; 7 bases agree with TRBD2. CDR1 SGDLS and CDR2 YYNGEE come from the germline V gene. V dropped 0 bases and J dropped 0; count of bases not matched to a gene: 4. CDR3 size: 16 residues. The CDR3 DNA reads TGTGCCAGCAGCGTAGCTGCGCGGGGGAGCACAGATACGCAGTATTTT. Encoded protein: CASSVAARGSTDTQYF.

This clone appeared once. The rearrangement joins TRBV14 to TRBJ2-3; TRBD1 might be the D (7 bases). The V gene lost 4 bases and the J gene lost 0 bases, with 17 bases spanning the gap. The CDR3 runs to 17 residues. Germline V gene sequence: CDR1 SGHDN, CDR2 FVKESK. Written as DNA, the CDR3 is TGTGCCAGCAGCCGACATCCAGGGGGGTCTAGCACAGATACGCAGTATTTT. It codes for CASSRHPGGSSTDTQYF.

V and J are TRBV5-5 and TRBJ1-1; D is uncertain. The CDR3 covers 17 residues. With 0 bases removed from V and 0 bases from J, the gap between germline ends came to 15 bases. Germline CDR1 and CDR2: SGHKS and YYEKEE (reference sequence). The DNA for the CDR3 is TGTGCCAGCAGCTTGGGAAGAATAGACACGTTGAACACTGAAGCTTTCTTT. Translated, it gives CASSLGRIDTLNTEAFF.

This chain uses TRBV7-7 with TRBJ1-4; 10 bases agree with TRBD1. Trimming removed 11 bases from V and 5 bases from J; junction bases left unmatched: 14. Germline V gene data show CDR1 as SSHAT and CDR2 as FNYEAQ (reference sequence). This CDR3 has 16 residues. The CDR3 region is CAVSGDRGMRNEKLFF. CDR3 DNA sequence: TGTGCCGTTTCCGGGGACAGGGGAATGCGAAATGAAAAACTGTTTTTT.

The V and J genes are TRBV13 and TRBJ1-1, with D hard to call. Trimming removed 5 bases at V and 2 bases at J, with 15 bases between. Germline V gene lookup returns CDR1 PRHDT and CDR2 FYEKMQ (reference sequence). CDR3 length equals 15 residues. The CDR3, as DNA: TGTGCCAGCAGCGTGGGTCTGGGCAGCAACACTGAAGCTTTCTTT. The encoded protein is CASSVGLGSNTEAFF. Full variable domain (outside the CDR3, taken from reference TRBV13 and TRBJ1-1): AAGVIQSPRHLIKEKRETATLKCYPIPRHDTVYWYQQGPGQDPQFLISFYEKMQSDKGSIPDRFSAQQFSDYHSELNMSSLELGDSALYFCASSVGLGSNTEAFFGQGTRLTVV.

This chain joins TRBV9 and TRBJ1-2; D gene ambiguous. The CDR3 is 15 amino acids. Trimming removed 3 bases at V and 0 bases at J, with 12 bases between. The germline CDR1 and CDR2 sequences are SGDLS and YYNGEE. The CDR3 DNA sequence: TGTGCCAGCAGCGCGGCTTGGGCTACTAACTATGGCTACACCTTC. Amino acids: CASSAAWATNYGYTF.

The gene calls are TRBV18 and TRBJ1-5, with 11 positions matching TRBD1. CDR1 and CDR2 from the germline V gene are KGHSH and LQKENI. V trimming: 4 bases; J trimming: 6 bases; junction bases outside the gene matches: 5. The CDR3 is 15 amino acids. The chain's CDR3 is CASSLGQGAVQPQHF. CDR3 DNA: TGTGCCAGCTCACTCGGACAGGGGGCCGTTCAGCCCCAGCATTTT.

V gene TRBV12-3 or TRBV12-4 combines with J gene TRBJ1-1; D call uncertain. This CDR3 has 13 amino acids. The ends were cut back, 8 bases at V and 0 bases at J, with 10 bases in the middle. The CDR3 here is CASCGKMNTEAFF. The DNA for the CDR3 is TGTGCCAGCTGCGGGAAGATGAACACTGAAGCTTTCTTT.

This clone was found a few times. V and J are TRBV15 and TRBJ1-4; TRBD1 matches 10 bases. CDR1 is LNHNV and CDR2 is YYDKDF in the germline V gene (reference sequence). The CDR3 covers 16 residues. V gave up 1 base and J gave up 6 bases; unmatched junction bases: 5. This chain's CDR3 is CATSRVPGQGYEKLFF. The CDR3 DNA sequence: TGTGCCACCAGCAGAGTCCCGGGACAGGGGTATGAAAAACTGTTTTTT.

The V and J genes are TRBV4-3 and TRBJ2-1, with TRBD2 matching 12 bases. This CDR3 has 16 residues. J was trimmed by 4 bases and V by 3 bases; bases with no gene match: 4. The germline CDR1 and CDR2 sequences are LGHNA and YSLEER. CDR3 sequence: CASSHGLAGTYNEQFF. The CDR3 DNA sequence: TGCGCCAGCAGCCACGGACTAGCGGGGACTTACAATGAGCAGTTCTTC.

This rearrangement joins TRBV30 to TRBJ1-2; 10 positions match TRBD1. Germline CDR1 reads GTSNPN; CDR2 reads SVGIG (reference sequence). After removal of 1 base from V and 5 bases from J, the junction contained 10 bases not matched to a gene. This CDR3 contains 16 residues. Written as DNA, the CDR3 is TGTGCCTGGAGTGGACGATGGGACAGGGGAGTATATGGCTACACCTTC. As protein: CAWSGRWDRGVYGYTF.

The chain combines TRBV19 with TRBJ1-1, with 7 positions matching TRBD1. J gave up 5 bases and V 6 bases, and 9 bases lay outside the gene matches. The CDR3 consists of 14 residues. The germline V gene has CDR1 LNHDA and CDR2 SQIVND (reference sequence). CDR3 in DNA: TGTGCCAGTAGCATCACAGGGGAGGTTACTGAAGCTTTCTTT. It encodes CASSITGEVTEAFF.

The chain recombines TRBV29-1 with TRBJ1-1; D unclear. CDR1 and CDR2 from the germline V gene are SQVTM and ANQGSEA. V lost 6 bases to trimming and J lost 0 bases, with 2 bases between them. The CDR3 extends over 10 amino acids. The CDR3 protein is CSVMNTEAFF. CDR3 coding DNA: TGCAGCGTCATGAACACTGAAGCTTTCTTT. Full variable domain (missing parts from reference TRBV29-1 and TRBJ1-1): SAVISQKPSRDICQRGTSLTIQCQVDSQVTMMFWYRQQPGQSLTLIATANQGSEATYESGFVIDKFPISRPNLTFSTLTVSNMSPEDSSIYLCSVMNTEAFFGQGTRLTVV.

V is TRBV19 and J is TRBJ1-1; TRBD1 matches at 7 bases. The germline V gene has CDR1 LNHDA and CDR2 SQIVND (reference sequence). V shed 6 bases, J shed 0 bases, and the junction held 7 bases outside the gene matches. The CDR3 loop spans 15 amino acids. For the CDR3, the DNA is TGTGCCAGTAGCGACAGGGCCAGTATGAACACTGAAGCTTTCTTT. This codes for CASSDRASMNTEAFF.

The gene calls are TRBV5-4 and TRBJ2-7, with D perhaps TRBD2 (6 bases). The CDR3 is 16 residues long. The V end lost 2 bases, the J end lost 2 bases, and 17 bases lay between the germline ends. Looked up from germline, CDR1 is SGHNT and CDR2 is YYREEE (reference sequence). CDR3 in amino acids: CASSFGGGTPTYEQYF. CDR3 DNA: TGTGCCAGCAGCTTCGGTGGAGGGACTCCAACCTACGAGCAGTACTTC. Based on the CDR3 plus reference TRBV5-4 and TRBJ2-7, the full variable domain is ETGVTQSPTHLIKTRGQQVTLRCSSQSGHNTVSWYQQALGQGPQFIFQYYREEENGRGNFPPRFSGLQFPNYSSELNVNALELDDSALYLCASSFGGGTPTYEQYFGPGTRLTVT.

The rearrangement links TRBV2 to TRBJ2-5; possibly TRBD2 for D (6 bases). CDR1 is SNHLY and CDR2 is FYNNEI in the germline V gene. The ends were cut back, 4 bases at V and 4 bases at J, with 16 bases in the middle. CDR3 length: 15 amino acids. The CDR3 DNA reads as TGTGCCAGCAGTGCTGGGGCGGGGAAGGGAGAGACCCAGTACTTC. Amino acids: CASSAGAGKGETQYF.